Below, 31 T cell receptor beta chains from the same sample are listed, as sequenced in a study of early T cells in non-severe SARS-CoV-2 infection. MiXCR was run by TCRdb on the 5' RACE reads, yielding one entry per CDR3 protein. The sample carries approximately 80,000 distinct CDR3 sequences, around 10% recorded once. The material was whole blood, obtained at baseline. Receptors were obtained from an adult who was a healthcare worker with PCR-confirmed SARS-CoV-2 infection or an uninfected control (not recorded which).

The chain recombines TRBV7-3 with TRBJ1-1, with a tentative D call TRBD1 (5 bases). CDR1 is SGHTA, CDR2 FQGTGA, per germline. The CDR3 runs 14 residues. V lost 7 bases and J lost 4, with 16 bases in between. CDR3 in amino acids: CASTQEGMVTEAFF. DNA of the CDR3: TGTGCCAGCACCCAGGAGGGGATGGTCACTGAAGCTTTCTTT.

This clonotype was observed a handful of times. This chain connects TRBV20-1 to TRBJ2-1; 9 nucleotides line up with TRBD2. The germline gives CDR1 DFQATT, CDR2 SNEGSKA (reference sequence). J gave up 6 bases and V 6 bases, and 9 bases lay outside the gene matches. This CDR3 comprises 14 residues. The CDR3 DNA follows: TGCAGTGCCAGTCGGCGGGGGGGCGTCAATGAGCAGTTCTTC. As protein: CSASRRGGVNEQFF.

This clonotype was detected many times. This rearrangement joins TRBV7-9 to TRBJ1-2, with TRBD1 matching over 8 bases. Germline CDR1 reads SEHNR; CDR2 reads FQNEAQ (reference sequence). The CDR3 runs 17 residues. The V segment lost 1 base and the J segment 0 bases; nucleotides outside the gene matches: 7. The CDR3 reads CASSLGETGASNYGYTF. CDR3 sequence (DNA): TGTGCCAGCAGCTTAGGAGAGACAGGGGCGTCTAACTATGGCTACACCTTC. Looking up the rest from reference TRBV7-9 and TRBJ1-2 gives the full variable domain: DTGVSQNPRHKITKRGQNVTFRCDPISEHNRLYWYRQTLGQGPEFLTYFQNEAQLEKSRLLSDRFSAERPKGSFSTLEIQRTEQGDSAMYLCASSLGETGASNYGYTFGSGTRLTVV.

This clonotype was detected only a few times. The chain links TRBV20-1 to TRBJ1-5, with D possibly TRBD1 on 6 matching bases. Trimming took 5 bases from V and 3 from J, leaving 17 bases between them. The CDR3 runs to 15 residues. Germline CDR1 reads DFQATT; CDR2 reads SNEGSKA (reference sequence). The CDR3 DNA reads TGCAGTGCTCCTGAGATGACAGGCGACAATCAGCCCCAGCATTTT. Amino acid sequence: CSAPEMTGDNQPQHF.

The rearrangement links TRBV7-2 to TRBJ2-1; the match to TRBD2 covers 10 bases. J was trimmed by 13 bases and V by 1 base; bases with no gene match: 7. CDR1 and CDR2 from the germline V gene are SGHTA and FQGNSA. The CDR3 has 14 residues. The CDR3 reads CASSLGWTSGPQFF. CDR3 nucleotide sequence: TGTGCCAGCAGCTTAGGATGGACTAGCGGACCCCAGTTCTTC.

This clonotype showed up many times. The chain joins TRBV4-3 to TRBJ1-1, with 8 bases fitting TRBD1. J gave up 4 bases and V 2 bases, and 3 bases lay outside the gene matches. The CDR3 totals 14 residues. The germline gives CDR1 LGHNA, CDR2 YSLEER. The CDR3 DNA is TGCGCCAGCAGCCAATCAACAGGGGGCACTGAAGCTTTCTTT. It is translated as CASSQSTGGTEAFF.

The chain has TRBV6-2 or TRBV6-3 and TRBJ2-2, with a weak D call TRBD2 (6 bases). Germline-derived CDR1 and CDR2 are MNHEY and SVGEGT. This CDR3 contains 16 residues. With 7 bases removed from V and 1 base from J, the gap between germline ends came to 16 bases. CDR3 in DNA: TGTGCCAGCACCCCGGGACTGACTCTGAACACCGGGGAGCTGTTTTTT. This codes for CASTPGLTLNTGELFF.

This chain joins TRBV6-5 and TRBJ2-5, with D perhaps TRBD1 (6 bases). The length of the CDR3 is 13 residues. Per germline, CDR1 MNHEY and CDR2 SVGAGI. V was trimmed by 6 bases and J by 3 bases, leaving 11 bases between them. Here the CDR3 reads CASRKSGEETQYF. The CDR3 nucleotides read TGTGCCAGCAGAAAGTCAGGGGAAGAGACCCAGTACTTC.

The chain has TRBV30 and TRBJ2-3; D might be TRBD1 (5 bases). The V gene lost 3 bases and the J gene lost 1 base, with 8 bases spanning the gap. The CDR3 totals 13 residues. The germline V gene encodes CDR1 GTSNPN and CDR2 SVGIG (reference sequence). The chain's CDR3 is CAWRVGGTDTQYF. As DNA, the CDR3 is TGTGCCTGGAGGGTAGGGGGCACAGATACGCAGTATTTT.

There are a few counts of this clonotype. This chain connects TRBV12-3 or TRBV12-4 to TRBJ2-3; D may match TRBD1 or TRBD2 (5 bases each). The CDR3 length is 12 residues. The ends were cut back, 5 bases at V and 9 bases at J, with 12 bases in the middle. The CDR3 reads CASSAGTSTQYF. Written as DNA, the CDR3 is TGTGCCAGCAGTGCCGGGACCTCCACGCAGTATTTT.

The CDR3 nucleotides read TGCGCCAGCAGCGGACAGGGGGTAAACACTGAAGCTTTCTTT. Translating it yields CASSGQGVNTEAFF. The gene calls are TRBV5-1 and TRBJ1-1, with 10 bases aligning to TRBD1. The CDR3 length is 14 residues. The V segment lost 4 bases and the J segment 2 bases; nucleotides outside the gene matches: 2. CDR1 is SGHRS, CDR2 YFSETQ, per germline.

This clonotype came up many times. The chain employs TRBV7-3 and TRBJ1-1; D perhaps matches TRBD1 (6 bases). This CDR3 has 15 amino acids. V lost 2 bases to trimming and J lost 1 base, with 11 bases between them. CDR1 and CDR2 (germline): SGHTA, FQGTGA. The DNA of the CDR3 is TGTGCCAGCAGCTTACACGGGGGCAGGAACACTGAAGCTTTCTTT. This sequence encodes CASSLHGGRNTEAFF.

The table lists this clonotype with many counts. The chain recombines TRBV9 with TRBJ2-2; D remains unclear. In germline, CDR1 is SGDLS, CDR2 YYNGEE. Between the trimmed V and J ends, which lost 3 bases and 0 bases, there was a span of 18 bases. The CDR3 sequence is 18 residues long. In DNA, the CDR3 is TGTGCCAGCAGCGCCCCGGTGTGGAGTCCTTCGAACACCGGGGAGCTGTTTTTT. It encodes CASSAPVWSPSNTGELFF.

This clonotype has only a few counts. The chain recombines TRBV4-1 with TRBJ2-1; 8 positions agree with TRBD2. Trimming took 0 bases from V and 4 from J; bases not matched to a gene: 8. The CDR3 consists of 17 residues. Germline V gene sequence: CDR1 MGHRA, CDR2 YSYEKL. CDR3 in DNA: TGCGCCAGCAGCCAAGATCTCACGGGGGGGCGATACAATGAGCAGTTCTTC. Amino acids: CASSQDLTGGRYNEQFF.

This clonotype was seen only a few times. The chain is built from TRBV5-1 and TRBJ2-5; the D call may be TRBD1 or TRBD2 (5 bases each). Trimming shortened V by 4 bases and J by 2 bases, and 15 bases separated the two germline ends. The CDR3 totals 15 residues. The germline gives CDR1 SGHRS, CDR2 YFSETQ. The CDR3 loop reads CASSLQFGGQETQYF. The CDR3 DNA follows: TGCGCCAGCAGCCTGCAGTTTGGGGGTCAAGAGACCCAGTACTTC. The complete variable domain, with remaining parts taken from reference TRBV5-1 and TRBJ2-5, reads KAGVTQTPRYLIKTRGQQVTLSCSPISGHRSVSWYQQTPGQGLQFLFEYFSETQRNKGNFPGRFSGRQFSNSRSEMNVSTLELGDSALYLCASSLQFGGQETQYFGPGTRLLVL.

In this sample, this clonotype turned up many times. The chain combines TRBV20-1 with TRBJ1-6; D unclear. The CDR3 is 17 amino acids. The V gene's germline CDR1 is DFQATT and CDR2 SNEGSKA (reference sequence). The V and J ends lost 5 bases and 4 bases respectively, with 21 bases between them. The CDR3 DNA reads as TGCAGTGCTGCCCCGCCGGGTTTGACGGGTTATAATTCACCCCTCCACTTT. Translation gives CSAAPPGLTGYNSPLHF.

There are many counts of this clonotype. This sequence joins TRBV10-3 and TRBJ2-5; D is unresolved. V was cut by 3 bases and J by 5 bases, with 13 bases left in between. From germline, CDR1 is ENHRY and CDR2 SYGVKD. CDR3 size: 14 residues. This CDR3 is CAISDSYALETQYF. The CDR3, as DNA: TGTGCCATCAGTGATAGTTATGCGCTCGAGACCCAGTACTTC.

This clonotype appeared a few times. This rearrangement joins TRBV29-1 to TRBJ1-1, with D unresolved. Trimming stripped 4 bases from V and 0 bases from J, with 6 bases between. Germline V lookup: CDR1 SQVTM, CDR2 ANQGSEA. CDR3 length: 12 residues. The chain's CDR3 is CSVAPLNTEAFF. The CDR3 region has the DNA TGCAGCGTTGCCCCGCTGAACACTGAAGCTTTCTTT. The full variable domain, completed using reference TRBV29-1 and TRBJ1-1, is SAVISQKPSRDICQRGTSLTIQCQVDSQVTMMFWYRQQPGQSLTLIATANQGSEATYESGFVIDKFPISRPNLTFSTLTVSNMSPEDSSIYLCSVAPLNTEAFFGQGTRLTVV.

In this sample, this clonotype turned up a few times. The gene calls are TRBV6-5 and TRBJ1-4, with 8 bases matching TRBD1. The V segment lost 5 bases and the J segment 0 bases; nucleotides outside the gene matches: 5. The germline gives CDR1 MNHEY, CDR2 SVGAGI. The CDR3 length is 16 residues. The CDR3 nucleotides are TGTGCCAGCAGTCGACAGGGGTCAGCAACTAATGAAAAACTGTTTTTT. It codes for CASSRQGSATNEKLFF.

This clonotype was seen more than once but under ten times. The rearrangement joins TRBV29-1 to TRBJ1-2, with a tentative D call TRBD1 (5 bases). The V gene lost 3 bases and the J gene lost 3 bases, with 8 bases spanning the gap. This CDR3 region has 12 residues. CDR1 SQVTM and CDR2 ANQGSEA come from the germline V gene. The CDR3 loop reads CSVDLTDYGYTF. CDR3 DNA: TGCAGCGTTGACCTGACAGACTATGGCTACACCTTC.

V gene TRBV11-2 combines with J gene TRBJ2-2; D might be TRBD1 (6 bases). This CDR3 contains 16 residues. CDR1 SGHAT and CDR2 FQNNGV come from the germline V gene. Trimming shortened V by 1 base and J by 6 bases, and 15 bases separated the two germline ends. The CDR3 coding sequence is TGTGCCAGCAGCTTAGGTACAGGGAATTACGCCGGGGAGCTGTTTTTT. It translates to CASSLGTGNYAGELFF.

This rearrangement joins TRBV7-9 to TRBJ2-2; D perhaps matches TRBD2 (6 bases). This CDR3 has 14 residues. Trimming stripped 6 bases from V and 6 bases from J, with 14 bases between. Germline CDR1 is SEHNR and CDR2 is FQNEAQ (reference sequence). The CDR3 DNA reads TGTGCCAGCAGGCGGGACGAGATTGCCGGGGAGCTGTTTTTT. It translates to CASRRDEIAGELFF.

The chain's CDR3 is CASRGTAGPQHF. CDR3 coding DNA: TGTGCCAGCAGAGGGACTGCGGGGCCCCAGCATTTT. The chain couples TRBV7-9 to TRBJ1-5; TRBD1 is a possible D gene (5 bases). There are 12 residues in the CDR3. The germline gives CDR1 SEHNR, CDR2 FQNEAQ (reference sequence). The V and J ends lost 6 bases and 9 bases respectively, with 12 bases between them.

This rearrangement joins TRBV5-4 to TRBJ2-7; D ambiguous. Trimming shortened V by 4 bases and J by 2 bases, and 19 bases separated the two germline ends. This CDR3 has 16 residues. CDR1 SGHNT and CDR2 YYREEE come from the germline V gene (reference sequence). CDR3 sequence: CASSLGRPWGTYEQYF. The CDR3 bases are TGTGCCAGCAGCCTAGGACGGCCATGGGGTACCTACGAGCAGTACTTC.

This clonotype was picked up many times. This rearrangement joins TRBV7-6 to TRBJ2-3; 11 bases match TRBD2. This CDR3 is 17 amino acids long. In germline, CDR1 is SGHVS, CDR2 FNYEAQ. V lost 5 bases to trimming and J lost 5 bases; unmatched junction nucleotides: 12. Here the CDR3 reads CASSDILAGGSKDTQYF. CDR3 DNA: TGTGCCAGCAGCGATATCCTAGCGGGGGGTTCTAAAGATACGCAGTATTTT.

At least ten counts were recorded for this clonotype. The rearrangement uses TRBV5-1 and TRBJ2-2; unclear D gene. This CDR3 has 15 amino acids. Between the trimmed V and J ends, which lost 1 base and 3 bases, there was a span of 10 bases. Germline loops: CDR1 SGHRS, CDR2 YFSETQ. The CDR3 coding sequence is TGCGCCAGCAGCTTGCATACGGTGGACACCGGGGAGCTGTTTTTT. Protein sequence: CASSLHTVDTGELFF.

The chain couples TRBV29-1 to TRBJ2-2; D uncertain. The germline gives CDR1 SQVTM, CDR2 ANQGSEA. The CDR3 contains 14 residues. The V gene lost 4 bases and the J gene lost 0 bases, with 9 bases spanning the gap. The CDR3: CSVVTSANTGELFF. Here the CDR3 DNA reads TGCAGCGTTGTAACCTCAGCGAACACCGGGGAGCTGTTTTTT.

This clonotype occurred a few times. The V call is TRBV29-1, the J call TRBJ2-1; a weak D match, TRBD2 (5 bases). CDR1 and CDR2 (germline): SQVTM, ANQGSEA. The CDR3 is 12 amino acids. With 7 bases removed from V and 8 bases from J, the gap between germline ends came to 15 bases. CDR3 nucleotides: TGCAGCGCCGCCGGAGGATCGGATGAGCAGTTCTTC. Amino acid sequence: CSAAGGSDEQFF.

CDR3 in DNA: TGTGCCAGCAGTCCCATCGGGGAAGGTGGCTACACCTTC. Translated, it gives CASSPIGEGGYTF. V is TRBV12-3 or TRBV12-4 and J is TRBJ1-2; no firm D call. V was shortened by 5 bases and J by 7 bases, with 14 bases between the two germline ends. The CDR3 length is 13 residues.

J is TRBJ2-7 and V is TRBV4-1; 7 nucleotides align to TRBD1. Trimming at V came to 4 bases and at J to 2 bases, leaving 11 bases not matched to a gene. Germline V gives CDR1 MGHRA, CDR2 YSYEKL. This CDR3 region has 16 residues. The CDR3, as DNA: TGCGCCAGCAGCCCAAACCTACAGGGGACAGCCTACGAGCAGTACTTC. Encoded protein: CASSPNLQGTAYEQYF.

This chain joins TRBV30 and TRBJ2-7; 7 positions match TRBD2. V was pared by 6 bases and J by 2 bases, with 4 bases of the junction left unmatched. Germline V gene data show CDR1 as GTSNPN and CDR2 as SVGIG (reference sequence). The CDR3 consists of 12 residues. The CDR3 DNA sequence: TGTGCCTGCGCGGGACTAACCTACGAGCAGTACTTC. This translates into CACAGLTYEQYF.